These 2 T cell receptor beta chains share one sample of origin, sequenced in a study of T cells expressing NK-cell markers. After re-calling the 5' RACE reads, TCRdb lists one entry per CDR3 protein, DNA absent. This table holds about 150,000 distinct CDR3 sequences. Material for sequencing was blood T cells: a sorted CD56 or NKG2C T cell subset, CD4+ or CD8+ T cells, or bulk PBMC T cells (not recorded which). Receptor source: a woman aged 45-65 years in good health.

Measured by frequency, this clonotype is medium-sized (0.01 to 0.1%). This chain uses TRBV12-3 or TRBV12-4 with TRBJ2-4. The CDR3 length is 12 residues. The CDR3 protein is CASREAKNIQYF.

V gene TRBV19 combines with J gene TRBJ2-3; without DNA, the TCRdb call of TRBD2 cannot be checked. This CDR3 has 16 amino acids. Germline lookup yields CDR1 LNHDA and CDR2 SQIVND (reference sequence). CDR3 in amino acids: CASSIFGREVLDTQYF.